The sample holds many counts of the clone carrying this TCR beta chain. The data originate from a study of Graves' ophthalmopathy and Graves' hyperthyroidism. Amplification of TCR beta CDR3 regions used RNA transcripts. The first-round RT-PCR employed HTBI primers together with the Qiagen OneStep RT-PCR kit. A multiplex PCR was then performed as the second round. TCRdb redid the calling of the multiplex PCR reads with MiXCR, one entry per CDR3 protein. The data contain more than 1,000,000 distinct CDR3 sequences, about 38% of them singletons. The CDR3 has 14 residues. V dropped 3 bases and J dropped 8 bases, with 13 bases sitting between them. Germline V gene data show CDR1 as LGHNA and CDR2 as YSLEER.

This rearrangement joins TRBV4-3 to TRBJ1-4; a weak D match, TRBD1 (6 bases). The specimen sequenced was peripheral blood or thyroid tissue (not recorded which). The clonotype was recovered from an adult man with Graves' hyperthyroidism. Here the CDR3 DNA reads TGCGCCAGCAGCCAGGGGGCAATAAGGGAAAAACTGTTTTTT. The encoded protein is CASSQGAIREKLFF.